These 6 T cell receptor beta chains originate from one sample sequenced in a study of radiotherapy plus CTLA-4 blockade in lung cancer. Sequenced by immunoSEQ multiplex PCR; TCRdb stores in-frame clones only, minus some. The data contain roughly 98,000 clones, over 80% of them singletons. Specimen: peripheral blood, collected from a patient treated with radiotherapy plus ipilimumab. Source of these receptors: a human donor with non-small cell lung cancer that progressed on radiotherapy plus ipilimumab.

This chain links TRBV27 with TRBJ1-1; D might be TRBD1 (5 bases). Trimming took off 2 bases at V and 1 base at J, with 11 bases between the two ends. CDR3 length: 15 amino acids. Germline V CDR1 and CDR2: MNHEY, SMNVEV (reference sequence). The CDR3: CASSLRPGENTEAFF. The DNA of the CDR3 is TGTGCCAGCAGTTTACGGCCGGGGGAGAACACTGAAGCTTTCTTT.

CDR3 protein: CASSLDRVTEAFF. The CDR3 DNA sequence: TGTGCCAGCAGCTTAGACAGGGTCACTGAAGCTTTCTTT. The V and J genes are TRBV11-1 and TRBJ1-1; the D gene is possibly TRBD1 (6 bases). The CDR3 extends over 13 amino acids. The V end lost 1 base, the J end lost 4 bases, and 7 bases lay between the germline ends. From germline, CDR1 is SGHAT and CDR2 FQDESV (reference sequence).

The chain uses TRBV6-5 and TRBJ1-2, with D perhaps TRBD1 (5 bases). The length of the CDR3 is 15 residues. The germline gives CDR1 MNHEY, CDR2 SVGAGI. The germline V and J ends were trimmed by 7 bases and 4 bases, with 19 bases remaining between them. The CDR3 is CASNMDKGLTYGYTF. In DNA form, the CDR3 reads TGTGCCAGCAATATGGACAAGGGGCTGACCTATGGCTACACCTTC.

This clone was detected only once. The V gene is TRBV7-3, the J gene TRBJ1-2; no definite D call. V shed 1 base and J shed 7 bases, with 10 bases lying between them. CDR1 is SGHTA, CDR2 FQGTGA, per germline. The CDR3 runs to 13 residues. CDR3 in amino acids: CASSLRRWAGYTF. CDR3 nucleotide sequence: TGTGCCAGCAGCTTAAGACGGTGGGCTGGCTACACCTTC.

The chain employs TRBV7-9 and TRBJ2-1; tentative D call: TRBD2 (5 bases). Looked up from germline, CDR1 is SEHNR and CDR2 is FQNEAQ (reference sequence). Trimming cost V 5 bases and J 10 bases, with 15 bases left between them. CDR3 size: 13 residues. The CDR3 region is CASSPSGPAEQFF. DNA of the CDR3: TGTGCCAGCAGCCCCAGCGGCCCCGCCGAGCAGTTCTTC.

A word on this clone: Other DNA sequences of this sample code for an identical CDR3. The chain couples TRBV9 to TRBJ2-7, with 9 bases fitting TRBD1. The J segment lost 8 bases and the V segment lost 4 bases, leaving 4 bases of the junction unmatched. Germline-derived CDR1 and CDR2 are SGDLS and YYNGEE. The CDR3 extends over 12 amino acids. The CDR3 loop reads CASSRDRDKQYF. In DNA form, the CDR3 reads TGTGCCAGCAGCAGGGACAGGGACAAGCAGTACTTC. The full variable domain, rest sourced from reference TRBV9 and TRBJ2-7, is DSGVTQTPKHLITATGQRVTLRCSPRSGDLSVYWYQQSLDQGLQFLIQYYNGEERAKGNILERFSAQQFPDLHSELNLSSLELGDSALYFCASSRDRDKQYFGPGTRLTVT.